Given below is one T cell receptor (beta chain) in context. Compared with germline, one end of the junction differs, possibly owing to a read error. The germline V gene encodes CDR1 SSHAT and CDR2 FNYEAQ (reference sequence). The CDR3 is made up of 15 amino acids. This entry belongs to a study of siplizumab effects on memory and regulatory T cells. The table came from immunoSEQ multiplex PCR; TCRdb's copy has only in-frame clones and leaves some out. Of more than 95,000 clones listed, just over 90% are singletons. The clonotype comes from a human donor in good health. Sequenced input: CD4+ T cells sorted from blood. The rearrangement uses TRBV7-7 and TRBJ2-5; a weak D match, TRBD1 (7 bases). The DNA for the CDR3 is TGTGCTAGCAGCTTATTCGGGGGACAGCAAGAGACCCAGTACTTC. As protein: CASSLFGGQQETQYF.